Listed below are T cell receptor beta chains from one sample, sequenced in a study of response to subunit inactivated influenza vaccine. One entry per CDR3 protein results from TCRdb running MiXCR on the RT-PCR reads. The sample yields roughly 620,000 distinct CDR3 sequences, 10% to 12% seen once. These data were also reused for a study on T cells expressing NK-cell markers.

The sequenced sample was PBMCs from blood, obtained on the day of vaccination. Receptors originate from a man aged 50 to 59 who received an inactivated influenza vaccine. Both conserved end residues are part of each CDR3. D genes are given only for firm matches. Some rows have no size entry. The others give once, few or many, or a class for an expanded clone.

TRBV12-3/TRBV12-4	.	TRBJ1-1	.	CASSLHSALNTEAFF	TGTGCCAGCAGTTTACATTCGGCTTTGAACACTGAAGCTTTCTTT
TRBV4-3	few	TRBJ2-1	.	CASSQFLSYEQFF	TGCGCCAGCAGCCAATTTTTATCGTATGAGCAGTTCTTC
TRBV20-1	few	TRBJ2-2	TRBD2	CSARLSGVNTGELFF	TGCAGTGCTAGATTAAGCGGGGTGAATACCGGGGAGCTGTTTTTT
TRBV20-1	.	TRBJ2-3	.	CSASGRGRETDTQYF	TGCAGTGCTAGCGGGCGGGGTCGAGAAACAGATACGCAGTATTTT
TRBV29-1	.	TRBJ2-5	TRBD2	CSVGGLAGHPQETQYF	TGCAGCGTTGGGGGACTAGCGGGCCACCCTCAAGAGACCCAGTACTTC
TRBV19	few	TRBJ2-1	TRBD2	CASSIDGTSGYNEQFF	TGTGCCAGTAGTATAGATGGGACTAGCGGTTACAATGAGCAGTTCTTC
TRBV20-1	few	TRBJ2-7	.	CSARTMDPEDEQYF	TGCAGTGCTAGAACTATGGACCCCGAGGACGAGCAGTACTTC
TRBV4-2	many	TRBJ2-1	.	CASSEGHGDEQFF	TGTGCCAGCAGCGAGGGACATGGCGATGAGCAGTTCTTC
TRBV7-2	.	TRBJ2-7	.	CASSLAGTLSYEQYF	TGTGCCAGCAGCTTAGCGGGCACCCTCTCCTACGAGCAGTACTTC
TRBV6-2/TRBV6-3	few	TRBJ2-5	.	CASSRTRGETQYF	TGTGCCAGCAGTCGTACCCGAGGCGAGACCCAGTACTTC
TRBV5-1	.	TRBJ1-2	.	CASSFTTGNRYGYTF	TGCGCCAGCAGCTTTACCACAGGGAACCGATATGGCTACACCTTC
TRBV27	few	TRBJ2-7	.	CASSTLGGGRPYEQYF	TGTGCCAGCTCCACTCTTGGGGGGGGGCGACCCTACGAGCAGTACTTC
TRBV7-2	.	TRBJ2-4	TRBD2	CASRYSGGALSKNIQYF	TGTGCCAGCAGATATAGCGGGGGCGCTTTGTCCAAAAACATTCAGTACTTC
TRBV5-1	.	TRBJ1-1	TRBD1	CASSLRRQGTPEAFF	TGCGCCAGCAGCTTGCGGAGACAGGGGACCCCTGAAGCTTTCTTT
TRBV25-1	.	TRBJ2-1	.	CASSELIRGNEQFF	TGTGCCAGCAGTGAGCTGATACGGGGCAATGAGCAGTTCTTC
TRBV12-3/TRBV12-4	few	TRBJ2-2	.	CASLGPLRTGELFF	TGTGCCAGCCTGGGGCCGCTGAGGACCGGGGAGCTGTTTTTT
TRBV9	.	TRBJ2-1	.	CASSVSPDNEQFF	TGTGCCAGCAGCGTGTCCCCAGACAATGAGCAGTTCTTC
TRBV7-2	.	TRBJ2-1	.	CASSLGGGPPNEQFF	TGTGCCAGCAGCCTAGGCGGGGGCCCCCCCAATGAGCAGTTCTTC
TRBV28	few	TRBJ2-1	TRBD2	CASSQGFGSGRARISYNEQFF	TGTGCCAGCAGCCAGGGGTTCGGTAGCGGGAGGGCCAGGATCTCCTACAATGAGCAGTTCTTC
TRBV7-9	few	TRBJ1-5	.	CASSGRGNGVGNQPQHF	TGTGCCAGCAGCGGGCGGGGGAACGGGGTAGGCAATCAGCCCCAGCATTTT
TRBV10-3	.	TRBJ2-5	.	CAIKGREYQETQNF	TGTGCCATCAAGGGACGAGAGTACCAAGAGACCCAGAACTTC
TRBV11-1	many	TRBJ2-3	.	CASSRIQTGPSSTDTQYF	TGTGCCAGCAGCAGAATCCAGACAGGACCCTCTAGCACAGATACGCAGTATTTT